These 14 T cell receptor beta chains were all obtained from the same sample, sequenced in a study of regulatory T cells in long-lasting Graves disease. CDR3-region Arm-PCR and iRepertoire HTBI primers produced the TCR beta libraries. TCRdb reprocessed the multiplex PCR reads via MiXCR and lists one record per CDR3 protein. This sample has 580,000 or so distinct CDR3 sequences, with about 16% found just once. As to time point: newly diagnosed GD, antithyroid drugs for less than 3 months. PBMC-extracted RNA yielded the TCR library. These data were likewise used in another study, on T cells in Graves' hyperthyroidism and ophthalmopathy.

The sample here was peripheral blood mononuclear cells (PBMCs), taken at new diagnosis, from a patient treated with antithyroid drugs. The receptors were sampled from a man between 18 and 35 years old with Graves disease.

This clonotype occurred many times. The V and J genes are TRBV5-1 and TRBJ2-3; D may be TRBD2 (6 bases). The ends were cut back, 0 bases at V and 1 base at J, with 9 bases in the middle. Germline CDR1 SGHRS, CDR2 YFSETQ. This CDR3 has 15 amino acids. CDR3 amino acids: CASSLESSGTDTQYF. The CDR3 DNA reads TGCGCCAGCAGCTTGGAGTCTAGCGGCACAGATACGCAGTATTTT.

This clonotype showed up just a few times. The gene calls are TRBV7-2 and TRBJ2-7; possible D gene TRBD1, 5 bases. V was cut by 3 bases and J by 2 bases, with 8 bases left in between. The germline V gene has CDR1 SGHTA and CDR2 FQGNSA. This CDR3 has 13 residues. In DNA form, the CDR3 reads TGTGCCAGCAGCTTCAGGGTTCCCTACGAGCAGTACTTC. Translation gives CASSFRVPYEQYF.

Ten or more counts support this clonotype. This chain uses TRBV11-2 with TRBJ2-3; either TRBD1 or TRBD2 may fit D (5 bases each). This CDR3 has 15 amino acids. Germline values: CDR1 SGHAT, CDR2 FQNNGV. V lost 7 bases to trimming and J lost 0 bases, with 14 bases between them. The CDR3 sequence: CASIGGYTSTDTQYF. The CDR3 DNA follows: TGTGCCAGCATTGGGGGATACACTAGCACAGATACGCAGTATTTT.

By its share, this clonotype is large. The chain has TRBV12-3 or TRBV12-4 and TRBJ2-3; perhaps TRBD2 as D (6 bases). The germline V and J ends were trimmed by 5 bases and 5 bases, with 8 bases remaining between them. The CDR3 is made up of 12 amino acids. CDR3 in amino acids: CASSNSGDTQYF. The CDR3 nucleotides read TGTGCCAGCAGTAATAGCGGAGATACGCAGTATTTT.

The table lists this clonotype with many counts. This chain links TRBV6-1 with TRBJ2-1; D is uncertain. Germline V gene lookup returns CDR1 MNHNS and CDR2 SASEGT. V lost 6 bases and J 9 bases, leaving 9 bases between the germline ends. The CDR3 is 11 amino acids. CDR3 in DNA: TGTGCCAGCAGAGTAAAGGGTGAGCAGTTCTTC. Protein: CASRVKGEQFF.

The rearrangement joins TRBV20-1 to TRBJ1-3, with D possibly TRBD1 on 6 matching bases. This CDR3 is 15 amino acids long. V lost 0 bases to trimming and J lost 2 bases, with 11 bases between them. CDR1 is DFQATT, CDR2 SNEGSKA, per germline (reference sequence). The CDR3 loop reads CSARDRAGAGNTIYF. DNA for the CDR3: TGCAGTGCTAGAGATCGGGCAGGGGCTGGAAACACCATATATTTT.

This clonotype was seen a handful of times. The CDR3 bases are TGTGCCAGCAGTTCGGGACAGGACTTTAATTCACCCCTCCACTTT. Translation gives CASSSGQDFNSPLHF. The chain recombines TRBV28 with TRBJ1-6; 8 positions match TRBD1. CDR3 length equals 15 residues. Germline V gene lookup returns CDR1 MDHEN and CDR2 SYDVKM. Unmatched junction bases numbered 5, after V lost 4 bases and J lost 6 bases.

This sequence joins TRBV6-5 and TRBJ1-6; a weak D match, TRBD1 (5 bases). CDR1 and CDR2 from the germline V gene are MNHEY and SVGAGI. The CDR3 contains 18 residues. The V end lost 0 bases, the J end lost 7 bases, and 19 bases lay between the germline ends. The CDR3 here is CASSYSKSPGQGNSPLHF. The CDR3 nucleotides are TGTGCCAGCAGTTACTCGAAATCCCCGGGGCAGGGAAATTCACCCCTCCACTTT.

This clonotype was counted between two and nine times. The chain carries TRBV15 and TRBJ2-7, with 8 bases that match TRBD2. Germline values: CDR1 LNHNV, CDR2 YYDKDF (reference sequence). V lost 1 base, J lost 2 bases, and 1 base stayed unmatched. The CDR3 has 14 amino acids. The CDR3 DNA reads TGTGCCACCAGCAGAGCGGGACTAGCCTACGAGCAGTACTTC. It translates to CATSRAGLAYEQYF.

This clonotype occurred many times. The chain recombines TRBV20-1 with TRBJ1-5, with TRBD1 matching over 12 bases. This CDR3 is built from 15 residues. The junction had 9 bases not matched to a gene; V was cut back by 5 bases and J by 7 bases. CDR1 and CDR2 (germline): DFQATT, SNEGSKA (reference sequence). In DNA form, the CDR3 reads TGCAGTGCTGCCACCGGGACAGGGGGCGTCCAGCCCCAGCATTTT. It yields the protein CSAATGTGGVQPQHF.

In its sample, this clonotype was seen many times. The chain links TRBV15 to TRBJ2-3; 8 bases agree with TRBD1. The CDR3 has 16 amino acids. The germline CDR1 and CDR2 sequences are LNHNV and YYDKDF (reference sequence). V dropped 0 bases and J dropped 4; count of bases not matched to a gene: 6. CDR3 loop: CATSRDRRTGPDTQYF. In nucleotides, the CDR3 is TGTGCCACCAGCAGAGATCGTCGGACAGGGCCAGATACGCAGTATTTT.

In this sample, this clonotype turned up many times. The chain joins TRBV27 to TRBJ2-1, with D tentatively TRBD1 (5 bases). There are 15 residues in the CDR3. The V gene lost 5 bases and the J gene lost 8 bases, with 19 bases spanning the gap. The V gene's germline CDR1 is MNHEY and CDR2 SMNVEV (reference sequence). The CDR3 is CASSALGRTSHEQFF. In DNA form, the CDR3 reads TGTGCCAGCAGTGCCCTGGGAAGGACATCCCATGAGCAGTTCTTC.

In the case of this clonotype: A read error is possible here, since a much larger clone lies one base away. The chain employs TRBV6-2 or TRBV6-3 and TRBJ2-7; 7 nucleotides line up with TRBD2. The CDR3 sequence is 16 residues long. From germline, CDR1 is MNHEY and CDR2 SVGEGT. The CDR3 bases are TGTGCCAGCGGTTACTCCCCTAGCGGCTCCTCCTACGAGCAGTACTTC. It specifies CASGYSPSGSSYEQYF.

This clonotype was picked up many times. The chain couples TRBV6-1 to TRBJ2-7, with D perhaps matching TRBD2 (5 bases). Germline loops: CDR1 MNHNS, CDR2 SASEGT. The CDR3 has 12 amino acids. Trimming stripped 8 bases from V and 4 bases from J, with 12 bases between. The CDR3 protein is CASGSGGYEQYF. The CDR3 bases are TGTGCCAGCGGGAGTGGCGGGTACGAGCAGTACTTC.